The rows below give T cell receptor beta chains drawn from one sample of a study of blood T cell repertoires in COVID-19. Method: immunoSEQ multiplex PCR; TCRdb's copy keeps in-frame clones and lacks some. The repertoire holds some 85,000 clones, with roughly nine tenths as singletons. Material: peripheral blood. The origin of the receptors is a middle-aged man with acute or convalescent COVID-19. CDR3s include the opening cysteine and the closing phenylalanine or tryptophan. The D gene is left open where the match is weak. For some rows the clone size is stated as once, few or many, or as a class when expanded; others skip it.

.	TRBV5-1	10	.	TRBJ1-2	CASRGDGYTF	TGCGCCAGCAGGGGCGATGGCTACACCTTC
TRBD1	TRBV19	16	.	TRBJ2-7	CASSIDRTGNTYEQYF	TGTGCCAGTAGTATAGACAGGACAGGAAACACCTACGAGCAGTACTTC
TRBD2	TRBV5-5	17	.	TRBJ2-1	CASSLAAGGFLWGEQFF	TGTGCCAGCAGCTTGGCGGCGGGGGGCTTCCTCTGGGGTGAGCAGTTCTTC
TRBD1	TRBV4-2	15	.	TRBJ1-1	CASSQNTQGGTEAFF	TGTGCCAGCAGCCAGAATACACAGGGGGGTACTGAAGCTTTCTTT
.	TRBV7-3	13	.	TRBJ1-6	CASSLYRNSPLHF	TGTGCCAGCAGCTTATACAGGAATTCACCCCTCCACTTT
TRBD1	TRBV15	15	.	TRBJ1-5	CATSRTQGLKGSQHF	TGTGCCACCAGCAGAACACAGGGGTTAAAGGGGTCCCAGCATTTT
TRBD1	TRBV2	15	.	TRBJ1-2	CASSEGGQALSGYTF	TGTGCCAGCAGCGAAGGGGGACAGGCCTTAAGTGGCTACACCTTC
TRBD2	TRBV4-1	15	.	TRBJ2-5	CASSPGSGGRETQYF	TGCGCCAGCAGCCCTGGTAGCGGGGGGCGGGAGACCCAGTACTTC
TRBD1	TRBV7-2	15	.	TRBJ1-4	CASSPRDRGREKLFF	TGTGCCAGCAGCCCTCGGGACAGGGGGCGGGAAAAACTGTTTTTT
TRBD1	TRBV30	14	.	TRBJ1-5	CAWSVGQGGGPQHF	TGTGCCTGGAGTGTGGGACAGGGCGGTGGGCCCCAGCATTTT
.	TRBV6-1	13	.	TRBJ1-2	CASSEGSGAGYTF	TGTGCCAGCAGTGAAGGCAGTGGGGCCGGCTACACCTTC
.	TRBV18	15	.	TRBJ2-5	CASSPLGTLRETQYF	TGTGCCAGCTCACCTTTAGGGACTTTGAGGGAGACCCAGTACTTC
TRBD1	TRBV6-4	15	.	TRBJ1-4	CASSAKDRENEKLFF	TGTGCCAGCAGTGCCAAGGACAGGGAAAACGAAAAACTGTTTTTT
TRBD2	TRBV5-1	15	.	TRBJ2-7	CASSPGTSGPYEQYF	TGCGCCAGCAGCCCGGGGACTAGCGGACCCTACGAGCAGTACTTC
.	TRBV18	14	.	TRBJ1-1	CASSPTQGTTEAFF	TGTGCCAGCTCACCGACGCAGGGGACGACTGAAGCTTTCTTT
.	TRBV28	15	.	TRBJ2-5	CASSLRRGQQETQYF	TGTGCCAGCAGTTTACGCAGGGGCCAACAAGAGACCCAGTACTTC
.	TRBV7-2	14	.	TRBJ1-1	CASSYNFVGTEAFF	TGTGCCAGCAGCTACAATTTTGTTGGCACTGAAGCTTTCTTT
TRBD1	TRBV3-1/TRBV3-2	15	.	TRBJ1-6	CASSQKTGGQSPLHF	TGTGCCAGCAGCCAAAAGACAGGGGGGCAATCACCCCTCCACTTT
TRBD2	TRBV7-3	16	.	TRBJ2-2	CASSFIVSGDTGELFF	TGTGCCAGCAGCTTTATCGTTAGCGGGGACACCGGGGAGCTGTTTTTT
TRBD2	TRBV6-5	16	few	TRBJ2-5	CASSYSSRGSQETQYF	TGTGCCAGCAGTTACTCATCGCGGGGGTCACAAGAGACCCAGTACTTC
.	TRBV19	15	.	TRBJ1-2	CASSPRAEANYGYTF	TGTGCCAGTAGTCCCAGGGCGGAAGCTAACTATGGCTACACCTTC
TRBD1	TRBV24-1	15	.	TRBJ1-1	CATSDPRTGNTEAFF	TGTGCCACCAGTGATCCCCGGACAGGGAACACTGAAGCTTTCTTT
.	TRBV5-1	15	.	TRBJ1-6	CASSRLQGGDSPLHF	TGCGCCAGCAGCCGGTTACAGGGTGGGGATTCACCCCTCCACTTT
.	TRBV11-1	14	.	TRBJ2-1	CASSLALRRGEQFF	TGTGCCAGCAGCTTAGCGCTAAGACGGGGGGAGCAGTTCTTC
.	TRBV18	14	.	TRBJ1-5	CASSPLFTGQPQHF	TGTGCCAGCTCACCACTTTTTACAGGACAGCCCCAGCATTTT
.	TRBV6-1	15	once	TRBJ1-5	CASSEGPEARQPQHF	TGTGCCAGCAGTGAAGGACCCGAAGCGAGGCAGCCCCAGCATTTT
TRBD1	TRBV14	17	once	TRBJ2-2	CASRRTGGWPATGELFF	TGTGCCAGCAGACGGACAGGGGGATGGCCAGCCACCGGGGAGCTGTTTTTT
.	TRBV6-5	16	.	TRBJ1-1	CASSYVEGGFGTEAFF	TGTGCCAGCAGTTACGTAGAGGGGGGGTTTGGCACTGAAGCTTTCTTT
TRBD2	TRBV2	15	.	TRBJ2-5	CASSRLAGGPETQYF	TGTGCCAGCAGTAGACTAGCGGGGGGGCCTGAGACCCAGTACTTC
.	TRBV30	12	.	TRBJ2-5	CAWSVRGETQYF	TGTGCCTGGAGCGTCCGAGGGGAGACCCAGTACTTC
TRBD1	TRBV9	15	.	TRBJ1-2	CASSAYRGRSYGYTF	TGTGCCAGCAGCGCCTACAGGGGGCGCAGCTATGGCTACACCTTC
TRBD1	TRBV20-1	14	few	TRBJ1-2	CSASHGTGRYGYTF	TGCAGTGCTAGTCACGGGACAGGGAGGTATGGCTACACCTTC
.	TRBV6-5	14	.	TRBJ1-2	CASSYSRTAYGYTF	TGTGCCAGCAGTTACTCTCGGACAGCCTATGGCTACACCTTC
.	TRBV3-1/TRBV3-2	12	.	TRBJ1-1	CASSQAAGEAFF	TGTGCCAGCAGCCAAGCCGCGGGTGAAGCTTTCTTT
TRBD2	TRBV19	15	.	TRBJ2-5	CASSIVAGGMETQYF	TGTGCCAGTAGTATAGTTGCCGGGGGGATGGAGACCCAGTACTTC
.	TRBV7-9	16	.	TRBJ1-4	CASSSAYRDTYEKLFF	TGTGCCAGCAGCTCCGCCTACCGGGACACTTATGAAAAACTGTTTTTT